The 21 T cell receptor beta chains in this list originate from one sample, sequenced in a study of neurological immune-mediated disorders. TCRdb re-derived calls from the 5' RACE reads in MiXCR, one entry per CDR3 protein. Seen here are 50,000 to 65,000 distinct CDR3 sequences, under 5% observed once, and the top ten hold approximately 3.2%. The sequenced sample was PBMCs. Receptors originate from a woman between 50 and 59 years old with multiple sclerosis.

CDR3 sequence (DNA): TGTGCCATCAGTGCGGGGAGGTCGAGCTCCTACAATGAGCAGTTCTTC. Its translation: CAISAGRSSSYNEQFF. This rearrangement joins TRBV10-3 to TRBJ2-1, with D possibly TRBD2 on 6 matching bases. CDR1 is ENHRY and CDR2 is SYGVKD in the germline V gene. Deletions cut 4 bases from V and 0 bases from J, with 13 bases between. The CDR3 runs 16 residues.

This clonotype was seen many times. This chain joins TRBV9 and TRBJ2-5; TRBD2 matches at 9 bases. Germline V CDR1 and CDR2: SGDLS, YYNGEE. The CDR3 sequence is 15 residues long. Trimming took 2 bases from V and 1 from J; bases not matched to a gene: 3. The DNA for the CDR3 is TGTGCCAGCAGCGTCAGCGGGGGGCTCCAAGAGACCCAGTACTTC. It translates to CASSVSGGLQETQYF. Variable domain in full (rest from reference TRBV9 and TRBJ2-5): DSGVTQTPKHLITATGQRVTLRCSPRSGDLSVYWYQQSLDQGLQFLIQYYNGEERAKGNILERFSAQQFPDLHSELNLSSLELGDSALYFCASSVSGGLQETQYFGPGTRLLVL.

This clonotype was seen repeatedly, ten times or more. The CDR3 reads CASSQELGRGDTQYF. The CDR3 DNA follows: TGCGCCAGCAGCCAAGAATTGGGTAGAGGGGATACGCAGTATTTT. V is TRBV4-3 and J is TRBJ2-3, with TRBD2 as a possible D gene (5 bases). CDR1 LGHNA and CDR2 YSLEER come from the germline V gene. V lost 0 bases, J lost 6 bases, and 13 bases lay in between. The CDR3 loop spans 15 amino acids.

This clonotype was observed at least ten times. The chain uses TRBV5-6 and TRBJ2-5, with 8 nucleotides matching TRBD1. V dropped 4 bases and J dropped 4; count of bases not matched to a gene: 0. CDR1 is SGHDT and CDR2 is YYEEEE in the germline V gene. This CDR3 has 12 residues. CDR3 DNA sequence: TGTGCCAGCAGCACAGGGGGAGAGACCCAGTACTTC. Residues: CASSTGGETQYF.

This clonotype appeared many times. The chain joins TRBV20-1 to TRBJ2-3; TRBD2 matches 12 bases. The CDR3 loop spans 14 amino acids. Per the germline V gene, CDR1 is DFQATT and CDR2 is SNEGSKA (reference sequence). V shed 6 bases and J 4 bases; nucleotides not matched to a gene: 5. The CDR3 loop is CSAKLAGGADTQYF. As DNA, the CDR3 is TGCAGTGCCAAACTAGCGGGGGGCGCAGATACGCAGTATTTT.

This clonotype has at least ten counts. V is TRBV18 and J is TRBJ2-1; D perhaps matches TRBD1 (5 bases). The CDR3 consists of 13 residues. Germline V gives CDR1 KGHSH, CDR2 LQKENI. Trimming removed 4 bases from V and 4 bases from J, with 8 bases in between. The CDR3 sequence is CASSHDRYNEQFF. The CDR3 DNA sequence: TGTGCCAGCTCACACGACAGATACAATGAGCAGTTCTTC.

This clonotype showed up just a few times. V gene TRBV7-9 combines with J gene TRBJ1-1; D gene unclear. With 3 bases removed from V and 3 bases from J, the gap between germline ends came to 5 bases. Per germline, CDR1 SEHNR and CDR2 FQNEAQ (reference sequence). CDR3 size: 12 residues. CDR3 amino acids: CASSFLDTEAFF. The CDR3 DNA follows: TGTGCCAGCAGCTTCCTAGACACTGAAGCTTTCTTT. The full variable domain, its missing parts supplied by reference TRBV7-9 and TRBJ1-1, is DTGVSQNPRHKITKRGQNVTFRCDPISEHNRLYWYRQTLGQGPEFLTYFQNEAQLEKSRLLSDRFSAERPKGSFSTLEIQRTEQGDSAMYLCASSFLDTEAFFGQGTRLTVV.

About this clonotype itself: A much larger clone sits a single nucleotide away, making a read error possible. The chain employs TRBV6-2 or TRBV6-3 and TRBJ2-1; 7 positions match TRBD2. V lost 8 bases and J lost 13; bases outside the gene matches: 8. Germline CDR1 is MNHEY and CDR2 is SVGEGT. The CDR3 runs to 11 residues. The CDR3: CASANGEGQFF. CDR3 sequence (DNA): TGTGCCAGCGCGAACGGGGAGGGACAGTTCTTC.

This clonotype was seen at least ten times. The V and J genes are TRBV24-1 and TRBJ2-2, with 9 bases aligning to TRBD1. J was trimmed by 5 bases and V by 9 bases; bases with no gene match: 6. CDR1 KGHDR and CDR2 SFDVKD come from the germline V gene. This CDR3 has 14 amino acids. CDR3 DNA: TGTGCCACCTCTGGACAGGGGAGAACCGGGGAGCTGTTTTTT. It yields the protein CATSGQGRTGELFF.

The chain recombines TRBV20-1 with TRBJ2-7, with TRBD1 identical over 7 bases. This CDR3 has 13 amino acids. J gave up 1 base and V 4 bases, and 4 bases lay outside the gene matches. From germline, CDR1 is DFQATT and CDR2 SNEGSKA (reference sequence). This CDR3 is CSAMTGRSYEQYF. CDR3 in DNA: TGCAGTGCTATGACAGGGCGGTCCTACGAGCAGTACTTC.

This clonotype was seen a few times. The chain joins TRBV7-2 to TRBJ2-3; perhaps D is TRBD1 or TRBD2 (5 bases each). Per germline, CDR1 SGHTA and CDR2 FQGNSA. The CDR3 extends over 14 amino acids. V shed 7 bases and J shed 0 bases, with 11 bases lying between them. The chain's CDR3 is CTSKTGGSTDTQYF. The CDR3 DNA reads TGTACCAGCAAAACAGGCGGGAGCACAGATACGCAGTATTTT.

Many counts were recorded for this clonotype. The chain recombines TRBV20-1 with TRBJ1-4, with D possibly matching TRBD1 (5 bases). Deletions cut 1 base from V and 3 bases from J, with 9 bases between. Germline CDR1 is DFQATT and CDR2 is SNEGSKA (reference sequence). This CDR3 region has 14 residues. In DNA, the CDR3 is TGCAGTGCTAGAGTGAGGGGAGCTAATGAAAAACTGTTTTTT. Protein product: CSARVRGANEKLFF.

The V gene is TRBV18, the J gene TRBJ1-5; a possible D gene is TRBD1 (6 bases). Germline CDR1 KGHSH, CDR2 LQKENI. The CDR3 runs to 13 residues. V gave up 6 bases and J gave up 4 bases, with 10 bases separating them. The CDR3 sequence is CASSSQGNQPQHF. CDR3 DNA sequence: TGTGCCAGCTCTAGCCAGGGGAATCAGCCCCAGCATTTT.

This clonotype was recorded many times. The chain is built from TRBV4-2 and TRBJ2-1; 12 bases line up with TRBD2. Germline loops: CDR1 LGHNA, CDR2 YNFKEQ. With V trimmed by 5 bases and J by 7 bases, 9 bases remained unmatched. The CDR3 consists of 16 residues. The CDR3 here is CASSSRASGGANEQFF. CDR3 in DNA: TGTGCCAGCAGCTCCAGGGCTAGCGGGGGGGCGAATGAGCAGTTCTTC.

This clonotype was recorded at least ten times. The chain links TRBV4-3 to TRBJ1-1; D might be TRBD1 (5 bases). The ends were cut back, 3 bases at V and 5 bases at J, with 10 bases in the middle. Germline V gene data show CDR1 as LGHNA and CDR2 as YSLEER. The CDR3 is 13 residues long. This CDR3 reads CASSHRVKTEAFF. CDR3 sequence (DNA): TGCGCCAGCAGCCACAGGGTAAAGACTGAAGCTTTCTTT.

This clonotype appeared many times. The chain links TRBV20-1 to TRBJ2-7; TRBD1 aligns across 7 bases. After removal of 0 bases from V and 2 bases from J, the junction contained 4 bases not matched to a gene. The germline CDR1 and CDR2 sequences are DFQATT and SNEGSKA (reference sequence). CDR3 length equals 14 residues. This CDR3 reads CSARDRGKPYEQYV. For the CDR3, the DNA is TGCAGTGCTAGAGACAGGGGGAAACCCTACGAGCAGTACGTC.

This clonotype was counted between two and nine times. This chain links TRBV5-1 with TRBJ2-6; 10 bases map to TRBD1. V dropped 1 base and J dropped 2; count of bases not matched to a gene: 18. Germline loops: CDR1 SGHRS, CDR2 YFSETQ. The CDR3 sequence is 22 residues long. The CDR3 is CASSLLGTNSGTGVTGANVLTF. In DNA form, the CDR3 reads TGCGCCAGCAGCTTGTTAGGTACCAATTCCGGGACAGGGGTAACTGGGGCCAACGTCCTGACTTTC.

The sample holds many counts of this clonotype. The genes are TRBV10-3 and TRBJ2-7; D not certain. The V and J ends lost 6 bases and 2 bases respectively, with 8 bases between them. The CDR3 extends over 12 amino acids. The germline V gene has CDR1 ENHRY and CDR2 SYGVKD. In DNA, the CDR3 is TGTGCCATCAGGACGGAAACCTACGAGCAGTACGTC. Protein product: CAIRTETYEQYV.

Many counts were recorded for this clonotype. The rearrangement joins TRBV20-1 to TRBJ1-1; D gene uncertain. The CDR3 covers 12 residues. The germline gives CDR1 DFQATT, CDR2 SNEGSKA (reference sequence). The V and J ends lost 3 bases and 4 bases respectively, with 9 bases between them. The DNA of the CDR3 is TGCAGTGCTAGTGTGTTTAGCACTGAAGCTTTCTTT. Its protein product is CSASVFSTEAFF.

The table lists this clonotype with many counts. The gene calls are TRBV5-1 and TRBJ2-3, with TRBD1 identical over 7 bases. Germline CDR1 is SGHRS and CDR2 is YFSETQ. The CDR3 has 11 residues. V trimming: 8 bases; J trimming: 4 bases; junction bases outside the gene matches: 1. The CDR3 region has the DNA TGCGCCAGTACAGGGGCAGATACGCAGTATTTT. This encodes CASTGADTQYF.

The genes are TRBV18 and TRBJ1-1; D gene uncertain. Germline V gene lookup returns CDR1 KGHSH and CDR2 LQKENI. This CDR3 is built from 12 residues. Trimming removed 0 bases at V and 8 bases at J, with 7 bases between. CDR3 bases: TGTGCCAGCTCACCACCGTCAAAAGAAGCTTTCTTT. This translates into CASSPPSKEAFF.